A single sample gave rise to the 5 T cell receptor beta chains below, sequenced in a study of siplizumab effects on memory and regulatory T cells. Libraries were prepared by immunoSEQ multiplex PCR; TCRdb keeps only in-frame clonotypes and omits some of them. Of some 100,000 clones detected, roughly 93% appear once; the ten largest clones hold around 6.5%. Source material: CD8+ T cells sorted from blood. The receptor set was obtained from a human donor in good health.

As concerns this clone: Within the sample, other DNA sequences also encode this same CDR3. The chain uses TRBV6-1 and TRBJ2-7; D call uncertain. Looked up from germline, CDR1 is MNHNS and CDR2 is SASEGT. The CDR3 is 12 amino acids. Trimming removed 4 bases from V and 1 base from J, with 5 bases in between. This CDR3 is CASSGPSYEQYF. CDR3 DNA: TGTGCCAGCAGTGGACCTTCCTACGAGCAGTACTTC.

The J gene is TRBJ2-1, the V gene TRBV7-9, with 8 bases lining up with TRBD2. The CDR3 has 13 residues. V lost 5 bases and J lost 7; bases outside the gene matches: 4. Germline loops: CDR1 SEHNR, CDR2 FQNEAQ (reference sequence). CDR3 nucleotide sequence: TGTGCCAGCAGCACCGGGACTAGAAATGAGCAGTTCTTC. Translated: CASSTGTRNEQFF.

V usage is TRBV14 and J usage is TRBJ1-1; 7 bases are a match to TRBD1. CDR1 and CDR2 (germline): SGHDN, FVKESK. J gave up 7 bases and V 2 bases, and 7 bases lay outside the gene matches. The CDR3 spans 14 residues. The CDR3 is CASSQTQGLGEAFF. The CDR3 region has the DNA TGTGCCAGCAGCCAAACACAGGGGCTGGGTGAAGCTTTCTTT.

This clone was seen a single time. The chain joins TRBV7-9 to TRBJ1-1; TRBD1 might be the D (6 bases). Looked up from germline, CDR1 is SEHNR and CDR2 is FQNEAQ (reference sequence). The length of the CDR3 is 14 residues. V dropped 6 bases and J dropped 6 bases, with 17 bases sitting between them. The CDR3 sequence: CASRLQGTQAEAFF. The CDR3 nucleotides read TGTGCCAGCAGATTACAGGGAACGCAGGCTGAAGCTTTCTTT.

The chain uses TRBV6-5 and TRBJ1-5; no definite D call. The CDR3 contains 15 residues. V lost 0 bases and J 4 bases, leaving 10 bases between the germline ends. Germline V lookup: CDR1 MNHEY, CDR2 SVGAGI. The CDR3 loop reads CASSYSASKNQPQHF. CDR3 DNA: TGTGCCAGCAGTTACTCTGCGAGTAAAAATCAGCCCCAGCATTTT.